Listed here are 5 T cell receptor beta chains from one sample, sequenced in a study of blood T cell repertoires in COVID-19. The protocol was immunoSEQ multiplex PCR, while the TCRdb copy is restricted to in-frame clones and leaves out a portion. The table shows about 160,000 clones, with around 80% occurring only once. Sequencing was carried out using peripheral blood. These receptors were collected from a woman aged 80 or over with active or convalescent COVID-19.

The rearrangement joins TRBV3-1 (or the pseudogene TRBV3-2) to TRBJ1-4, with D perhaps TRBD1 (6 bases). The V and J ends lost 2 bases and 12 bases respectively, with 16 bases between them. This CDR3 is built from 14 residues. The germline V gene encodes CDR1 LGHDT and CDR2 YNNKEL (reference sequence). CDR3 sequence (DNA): TGTGCCAGCAGCCAAAGCGGAAAAGGGGGGGAACTGTTTTTT. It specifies CASSQSGKGGELFF.

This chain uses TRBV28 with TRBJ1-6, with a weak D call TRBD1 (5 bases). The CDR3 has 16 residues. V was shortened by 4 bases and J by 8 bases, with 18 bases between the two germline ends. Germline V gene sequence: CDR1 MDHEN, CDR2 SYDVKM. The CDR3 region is CASSSAGRWTYSPLHF. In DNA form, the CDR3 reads TGTGCCAGCAGTTCGGCGGGACGTTGGACGTATTCACCCCTCCACTTT.

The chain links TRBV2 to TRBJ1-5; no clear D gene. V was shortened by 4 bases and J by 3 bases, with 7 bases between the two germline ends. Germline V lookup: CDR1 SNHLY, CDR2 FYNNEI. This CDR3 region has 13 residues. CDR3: CASSGGLNQPQHF. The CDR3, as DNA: TGTGCCAGCAGTGGAGGGCTCAATCAGCCCCAGCATTTT.

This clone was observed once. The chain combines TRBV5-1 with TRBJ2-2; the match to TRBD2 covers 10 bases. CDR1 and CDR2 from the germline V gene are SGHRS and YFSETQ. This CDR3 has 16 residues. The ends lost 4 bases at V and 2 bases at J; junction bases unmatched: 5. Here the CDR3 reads CASSLGLATNTGELFF. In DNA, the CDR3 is TGCGCCAGCAGCCTGGGACTAGCGACAAACACCGGGGAGCTGTTTTTT.

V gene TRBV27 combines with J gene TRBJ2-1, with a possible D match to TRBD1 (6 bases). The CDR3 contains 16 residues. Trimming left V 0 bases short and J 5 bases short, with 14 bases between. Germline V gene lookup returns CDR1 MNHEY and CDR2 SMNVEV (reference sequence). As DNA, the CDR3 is TGTGCCAGCAGTTTATCGGTCAGGGGACAAAACAATGAGCAGTTCTTC. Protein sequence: CASSLSVRGQNNEQFF.